The clone carrying this T cell receptor beta chain was recorded a few times. The CDR3 consists of 14 residues. V shed 5 bases, J shed 7 bases, and the junction held 9 bases outside the gene matches. This specimen comes from a study of T cells in Graves' hyperthyroidism and ophthalmopathy. It was RNA transcripts that yielded the amplified TCR beta CDR3 regions. During a first-round RT-PCR of the TCR CDR3, the HTBI primer set was used. TCRdb re-derived calls from the multiplex PCR reads in MiXCR, one entry per CDR3 protein. The profile shows roughly 500,000 distinct CDR3 sequences, about 46% of them singletons.

The V gene is TRBV12-3 or TRBV12-4, the J gene TRBJ1-2; TRBD1 matches at 8 bases. This clonotype originated in an adult woman with Graves' disease, either hyperthyroidism or ophthalmopathy (not recorded which). The sequenced sample was peripheral blood or thyroid tissue (not recorded which). The CDR3 bases are TGTGCCAGCAGTCCCTCCGGACAGGGTCGTGGCTACACCTTC. Translated: CASSPSGQGRGYTF.